This T cell receptor (beta chain) was sequenced during a study of blood T cell repertoires in COVID-19. Study-level information: T cells, B-cell-depleted T cells, or PBMCs supplied cDNA or gDNA.

Clones were read by immunoSEQ multiplex PCR, and TCRdb kept only the in-frame ones, dropping some. This sample carries about 140,000 clones, about 80% of them seen once, and the ten largest clones take under 3%. Enrollees, roughly 18 to 95 years old, lived in some 24 US areas. What the recovered Cohort 3 donors had was two negative PCRs, clearance, or symptom resolution. The source is a woman between 45 and 60 years old who had recovered from COVID-19. The sample taken for sequencing was PBMCs or T cells enriched from blood (not recorded which).

This CDR3 is CATSKSSGLDYEQYF. CDR3 in DNA: TGTGCCACCAGCAAATCCTCGGGACTAGATTACGAGCAGTACTTC. V and J are TRBV15 and TRBJ2-7; 8 bases align to TRBD2. V lost 4 bases, J lost 4 bases, and 9 bases stayed unmatched. There are 15 residues in the CDR3. The germline V gene encodes CDR1 LNHNV and CDR2 YYDKDF (reference sequence).